These 11 T cell receptor beta chains originate from one sample sequenced in a study of T cells in Graves' hyperthyroidism and ophthalmopathy. The CDR3 regions of TCR beta were amplified from RNA transcripts. HTBI primers were the set used in a first-round RT-PCR of the TCR CDR3. TCRdb reprocessed the multiplex PCR reads with MiXCR, giving one entry per CDR3 protein. The sample yields almost 600,000 distinct CDR3 sequences, around 14% seen once. Sequenced sample: blood. The receptors here all came from a young woman with Graves' hyperthyroidism that later progressed to Graves' ophthalmopathy.

There are many counts of this clonotype. The chain joins TRBV12-3 or TRBV12-4 to TRBJ2-3; TRBD1 matches at 8 bases. There are 15 residues in the CDR3. With 7 bases clipped from V and 3 bases from J, the junction kept 9 bases outside the gene matches. The CDR3 loop reads CASTPPGGATDTQYF. CDR3 nucleotides: TGTGCCAGCACCCCCCCAGGGGGCGCGACAGATACGCAGTATTTT.

The rearrangement joins TRBV19 to TRBJ2-3, with no clear D. CDR1 and CDR2 from the germline V gene are LNHDA and SQIVND (reference sequence). Trimming stripped 5 bases from V and 7 bases from J, with 22 bases between. This CDR3 region has 16 residues. CDR3 sequence: CASSLSGAEGQNTQYF. CDR3 bases: TGTGCCAGTAGTTTGTCCGGCGCGGAAGGGCAAAATACGCAGTATTTT.

The J gene is TRBJ2-1, the V gene TRBV14; 8 bases fit TRBD2. Germline CDR1 reads SGHDN; CDR2 reads FVKESK. The V gene end was trimmed by 1 base and the J gene end by 7 bases; junction bases not matched to a gene: 9. The CDR3 sequence is 16 residues long. The CDR3 region is CASSQVPGLERNEQFF. CDR3 coding DNA: TGTGCCAGCAGCCAAGTTCCGGGACTAGAGAGAAATGAGCAGTTCTTC.

The sample holds many counts of this clonotype. V usage is TRBV12-5 and J usage is TRBJ2-1, with D uncertain. V was shortened by 0 bases and J by 6 bases, with 6 bases between the two germline ends. The germline CDR1 and CDR2 sequences are LGHNT and FRNRAP. The CDR3 extends over 13 amino acids. The CDR3 here is CASGLVPGNEQFF. Written as DNA, the CDR3 is TGTGCTAGTGGTTTGGTTCCCGGCAATGAGCAGTTCTTC.

This clonotype was observed many times. The chain combines TRBV3-1 with TRBJ2-3; tentatively, D is TRBD2 (6 bases). Per the germline V gene, CDR1 is LGHDT and CDR2 is YNNKEL (reference sequence). This CDR3 has 15 residues. Trimming took off 0 bases at V and 6 bases at J, with 13 bases between the two ends. CDR3: CASSQDTLAGDTQYF. In nucleotides, the CDR3 is TGTGCCAGCAGCCAAGATACACTTGCGGGGGATACGCAGTATTTT.

As to this clonotype: Mismatch with germline at one junction end may stem from a read error. This chain connects TRBV30 to TRBJ2-1, with TRBD2 identical over 9 bases. This CDR3 comprises 15 residues. Germline CDR1 reads GTSNPN; CDR2 reads SVGIG (reference sequence). The CDR3 coding sequence is TGTGCCTGGAGTGTATCGGCGGGAGGGTACAATGAGAAGTTCTTC. This codes for CAWSVSAGGYNEKFF.

The genes are TRBV6-1 and TRBJ2-4; the D is unclear. Germline-derived CDR1 and CDR2 are MNHNS and SASEGT. This CDR3 has 15 residues. V gave up 0 bases and J gave up 5 bases, with 11 bases separating them. In DNA, the CDR3 is TGTGCCAGCAGTGAAGCGGTAGGGTACGAAAACATTCAGTACTTC. Translating gives CASSEAVGYENIQYF.

This clonotype was seen repeatedly, ten times or more. The chain employs TRBV6-1 and TRBJ1-3; D call uncertain. CDR3 size: 14 residues. From germline, CDR1 is MNHNS and CDR2 SASEGT. The V end was cut by 4 bases, the J end by 0 bases, with 7 bases between. The CDR3 protein is CASSVANSGNTIYF. CDR3 DNA: TGTGCCAGCAGTGTCGCGAACTCTGGAAACACCATATATTTT.

This chain joins TRBV14 and TRBJ1-1; weak D call: TRBD1 (6 bases). Germline V gene data show CDR1 as SGHDN and CDR2 as FVKESK. This CDR3 region has 18 residues. Trimming pared 0 bases from V and 6 bases from J, leaving 23 bases between. CDR3 nucleotide sequence: TGTGCCAGCAGCCAAGATTGGGGCCTAGGGGCCGGGGGCGCTGAAGCTTTCTTT. Amino acids: CASSQDWGLGAGGAEAFF. Supplemented by reference TRBV14 and TRBJ1-1, the full variable domain reads EAGVTQFPSHSVIEKGQTVTLRCDPISGHDNLYWYRRVMGKEIKFLLHFVKESKQDESGMPNNRFLAERTGGTYSTLKVQPAELEDSGVYFCASSQDWGLGAGGAEAFFGQGTRLTVV.

The genes are TRBV6-2 or TRBV6-3 and TRBJ2-4; D is ambiguous. Germline lookup yields CDR1 MNHEY and CDR2 SVGEGT. The CDR3 spans 12 residues. Trimming pared 8 bases from V and 6 bases from J, leaving 11 bases between. CDR3 protein: CASRRALNIQYF. The DNA for the CDR3 is TGTGCCAGCCGCCGGGCCTTAAACATTCAGTACTTC.

This clonotype showed up many times. The J gene is TRBJ2-1, the V gene TRBV4-1, with TRBD2 matching over 10 bases. In germline, CDR1 is MGHRA, CDR2 YSYEKL. J gave up 7 bases and V 1 base, and 7 bases lay outside the gene matches. The CDR3 length is 16 residues. CDR3 in amino acids: CASSQGRAGGPNEQFF. The CDR3 DNA reads as TGCGCCAGCAGCCAAGGACGAGCGGGAGGGCCAAATGAGCAGTTCTTC.